Below, 13 T cell receptor beta chains from the same sample are listed, as sequenced in a study of neoadjuvant anti-PD-1 for oral cavity cancer. Repertoires were generated with immunoSEQ multiplex PCR, while TCRdb's copy carries only in-frame clones and drops some. The sample consists of roughly 14,000 clones, about 70% of them appearing once. The sequencing here drew on PBMCs, taken before nivolumab (anti-PD-1) treatment. The receptors come from a person aged 40 to 85 with oral cavity squamous cell carcinoma.

This clone was counted a few times. This sequence joins TRBV19 and TRBJ2-5, with TRBD2 matching 12 bases. Germline loops: CDR1 LNHDA, CDR2 SQIVND (reference sequence). The CDR3 runs to 15 residues. Trimming removed 5 bases from V and 2 bases from J; junction bases left unmatched: 3. The CDR3, as DNA: TGTGCCAGTAGTGCTCTAGCGGGGGGGCAAGAGACCCAGTACTTC. Residues: CASSALAGGQETQYF.

V and J are TRBV14 and TRBJ2-1, with 8 bases fitting TRBD2. The CDR3 sequence is 15 residues long. The germline V gene encodes CDR1 SGHDN and CDR2 FVKESK. V lost 7 bases to trimming and J lost 7 bases; unmatched junction nucleotides: 12. CDR3 nucleotides: TGTGCCAGCACCCCCTCGGCGGGAGGAGGGAATGAGCAGTTCTTC. This gives the protein CASTPSAGGGNEQFF.

This clone has just one count. The J gene is TRBJ2-1, the V gene TRBV14, with 14 bases identical to TRBD2. Germline trimming cut 4 bases from V and 7 bases from J; bases unmatched to any gene: 3. Germline values: CDR1 SGHDN, CDR2 FVKESK. The CDR3 consists of 15 residues. The CDR3 nucleotides are TGTGCCAGCAGCCTGACTAGCGGGGGGGGAAATGAGCAGTTCTTC. Its protein product is CASSLTSGGGNEQFF. Variable domain in full (rest from reference TRBV14 and TRBJ2-1): EAGVTQFPSHSVIEKGQTVTLRCDPISGHDNLYWYRRVMGKEIKFLLHFVKESKQDESGMPNNRFLAERTGGTYSTLKVQPAELEDSGVYFCASSLTSGGGNEQFFGPGTRLTVL.

The rearrangement joins TRBV30 to TRBJ2-7; D is unclear. The CDR3 sequence is 14 residues long. CDR1 and CDR2 from the germline V gene are GTSNPN and SVGIG (reference sequence). V was shortened by 4 bases and J by 0 bases, with 13 bases between the two germline ends. CDR3 protein: CAWTSSILSYEQYF. The CDR3 coding sequence is TGTGCCTGGACAAGTTCTATCCTCTCCTACGAGCAGTACTTC.

V gene TRBV5-8 combines with J gene TRBJ2-3, with no clear D. Per germline, CDR1 SGHTS and CDR2 YDEGEE. V was clipped by 2 bases and J by 9 bases, with 7 bases between them. This CDR3 comprises 11 residues. The CDR3 DNA reads as TGTGCCAGCAGCTTCGCGAAGACGCAGTATTTT. This translates into CASSFAKTQYF.

V usage is TRBV5-1 and J usage is TRBJ2-7; D is ambiguous. Germline CDR1 is SGHRS and CDR2 is YFSETQ. This CDR3 has 14 amino acids. V lost 0 bases, J lost 2 bases, and 9 bases lay in between. Here the CDR3 reads CASSLDGGTYEQYF. Here the CDR3 DNA reads TGCGCCAGCAGCTTGGACGGCGGTACCTACGAGCAGTACTTC.

The chain uses TRBV30 and TRBJ2-7; TRBD1 or TRBD2 may be the D gene (5 bases each). V lost 5 bases to trimming and J lost 0 bases, with 11 bases between them. Looked up from germline, CDR1 is GTSNPN and CDR2 is SVGIG (reference sequence). The CDR3 consists of 13 residues. The CDR3 sequence is CAWDFGTSYEQYF. CDR3 nucleotides: TGTGCCTGGGACTTTGGGACCTCCTACGAGCAGTACTTC.

The chain combines TRBV11-3 with TRBJ2-1; 7 bases are shared with TRBD1. Germline V lookup: CDR1 SGHNT, CDR2 YENEEA. V was pared by 0 bases and J by 4 bases, with 9 bases of the junction left unmatched. The CDR3 covers 17 residues. The CDR3 DNA reads TGTGCCAGCAGCTTAGATCAAGCCGGGACAGTTTACAATGAGCAGTTCTTC. Protein sequence: CASSLDQAGTVYNEQFF. Using reference TRBV11-3 and TRBJ2-1 for the parts outside the CDR3, the full variable domain is EAGVVQSPRYKIIEKKQPVAFWCNPISGHNTLYWYLQNLGQGPELLIRYENEEAVDDSQLPKDRFSAERLKGVDSTLKIQPAELGDSAVYLCASSLDQAGTVYNEQFFGPGTRLTVL.

This chain uses TRBV30 with TRBJ1-1; D remains unclear. Germline values: CDR1 GTSNPN, CDR2 SVGIG (reference sequence). The V end lost 4 bases, the J end lost 1 base, and 7 bases lay between the germline ends. The CDR3 spans 12 residues. As DNA, the CDR3 is TGTGCCTGGAACGGAAGGAACACTGAAGCTTTCTTT. Translating it yields CAWNGRNTEAFF.

This chain links TRBV21-1 with TRBJ2-1; TRBD2 is the table's D call and was not checked against the DNA. TRBV21-1 counts as a pseudogene. The CDR3 is 10 amino acids. Here the CDR3 reads CASSFFRQFF. The CDR3 region has the DNA TGTGCCAGCAGCTTCTTCCGGCAGTTCTTC.

CDR3 bases: TGTGCCAGCAGTTATGGGTCGGGCTATGGCTACACCTTC. As protein: CASSYGSGYGYTF. The rearrangement links TRBV6-5 to TRBJ1-2; D unresolved. Trimming removed 3 bases at V and 4 bases at J, with 9 bases between. The CDR3 is 13 residues long. Germline values: CDR1 MNHEY, CDR2 SVGAGI.

This clone has a handful of counts. This sequence joins TRBV27 and TRBJ1-2; D may be TRBD1 (6 bases). CDR3 length: 13 residues. Trimming removed 5 bases at V and 4 bases at J, with 11 bases between. Germline V CDR1 and CDR2: MNHEY, SMNVEV (reference sequence). This CDR3 reads CASSRGHIYGYTF. The CDR3, as DNA: TGTGCCAGCAGTAGGGGACACATCTATGGCTACACCTTC.

The J gene is TRBJ1-5, the V gene TRBV7-8; 12 bases agree with TRBD1. Germline CDR1 is SGHVS and CDR2 is FQNEAQ. The CDR3 loop spans 15 amino acids. V gave up 5 bases and J gave up 8 bases; unmatched junction bases: 7. CDR3 loop: CASSPSGQGAKPQHF. In DNA, the CDR3 is TGTGCCAGCAGCCCATCGGGACAGGGGGCAAAGCCCCAGCATTTT.